This TCR beta chain was sequenced for a study of siplizumab effects on memory and regulatory T cells (dated by TCRdb to the late 2010s). About the investigation overall: The study examined how the anti-CD2 antibody siplizumab affects alloreactive T-cell subsets in allogeneic mixed lymphocyte reactions built from human PBMCs.

Worth noting for this clone: What antigen it recognizes has not been identified. Per-base quality was not reported, and no clone a single base away is much larger than it.

Libraries were made using the immunoSEQ multiplex PCR assay. About 10^5 TCR templates per sample were assayed by the deep sequencing platform. Genomic DNA extracted from sorted T cells was the material used for TCRbeta CDR3 sequencing. In the paper's pipeline: The R programming language was used for the clonal analysis of the TCRbeta CDR3 data. Comparing unstimulated samples against CFSE-low samples taken after the reaction was how alloreactive CD4+ and CD8+ clones were defined. Regulatory or non-regulatory origin was assigned to alloreactive CD4+ clones by matching of sequences to sorted unstimulated Treg and non-Treg repertoires. TCRdb took over this immuneACCESS table, retaining in-frame rearrangements with V and J assigned. Such tables are incomplete; in checked studies, under half of the missing clones stem from an unresolved V gene, and the remainder is unexplained. That table furnishes V, J and clone size, whereas the DNA furnished D and trimming. The sample table lists about 50,000 clones, just over 95% of them with a count of one. The ten largest clonotypes hold 0.9% to 1.2% of the sample.

At the junction V is shortened by 4 bases and J by 8 bases; bases outside the gene matches: 2. CDR1 and CDR2 are drawn from the germline V gene: SGHAT, FQNNGV. Measured from the cysteine to the phenylalanine, the CDR3 is 13 residues long. The sequence is cut down to CDR3 DNA, 39 bases in frame from base 1. In three donor pairs, further sequencing was done on unstimulated CD8+ naive, CD4+ memory, CD8+ TEMRA, CD4+ naive and CD8+ effector memory subsets. Sorted unstimulated T cells and proliferating T cells recovered from mixed lymphocyte reactions underwent TCRbeta CDR3 sequencing. Fresh whole blood from about eleven HLA-typed healthy donors served as the source for isolating PBMCs. Results and caveats for the whole study, not just this receptor: Compared with memory T cells, unstimulated naive T cells appeared more diverse, and naive cells seemed to make a substantial contribution to the alloresponse. The cumulative frequency of alloreactive sequences that could be traced back to unstimulated CD4+ memory T cells was significantly reduced by siplizumab. Of the alloreactive CD4+ clones that could be mapped, the Treg-derived share averaged about 63% with siplizumab compared with roughly 25% in control reactions. For roughly 75-97% of proliferating CD4+ or CD8+ clones, no naive or memory phenotype could be assigned. Because sequences below about 10^-5 frequency were poorly captured, only a minor fraction of alloreactive clones could be mapped to unstimulated subsets. Whether proliferating Tregs from siplizumab cultures were suppressive was not functionally confirmed.

Material: naive CD8+ T cells sorted from blood. The cell subset or site label, as the study defines it: unstimulated naive T cells. The chain joins TRBV11-2 to TRBJ1-2; 12 central bases correspond to TRBD1. This sequence was found in a human donor in good health. The CDR3 in this case is CASSWGTGGGYTF. The sequenced DNA is TGTGCCAGCAGCTGGGGGACAGGGGGCGGCTACACCTTC.